The rows below give T cell receptor beta chains drawn from one sample of a study of shared clonotypes between healthy human individuals. Measured with immunoSEQ multiplex PCR; TCRdb has only the in-frame clones, and not every one. The profile shows around 600,000 clones, about 98% of them singletons. The sequenced sample consisted of naive CD8+ T cells sorted from blood. These receptor sequences come from a man in his thirties or forties in good health. Both conserved end residues are part of each CDR3.

CDR3 protein: CAARRLADNEQFF
CDR3 length: 13
V gene: TRBV2

CDR3 protein: CASSVARGYEQYF
CDR3 length: 13
V gene: TRBV9

CDR3 protein: CASSQGYGAYEQYF
CDR3 length: 14
V gene: TRBV4-1

CDR3 protein: CASSPFGYEQYF
CDR3 length: 12
V gene: TRBV25-1

CDR3 protein: CASRGDRQFF
CDR3 length: 10
V gene: TRBV2

CDR3 protein: CASSFPNTEAFF
CDR3 length: 12
V gene: TRBV28

CDR3 protein: CASSGPSSGPNEQYF
CDR3 length: 15
V gene: TRBV7-9

CDR3 protein: CASSSDRGNQPQHF
CDR3 length: 14
V gene: TRBV11-2

CDR3 protein: CASSTGLAWHEQYF
CDR3 length: 14
V gene: TRBV27

CDR3 protein: CASSPIRDDSPYEQYF
CDR3 length: 16
V gene: TRBV7-9

CDR3 protein: CASSLISLQRYEQYF
CDR3 length: 15
V gene: TRBV11-2

CDR3 protein: CASTPPTGGRDIRSIYEQYF
CDR3 length: 20
V gene: TRBV19